The 22 T cell receptor beta chains listed next were all sequenced from one sample in a study of cytomegalovirus exposure and HLA in healthy donors (dated by TCRdb to about 2017). The library was made by the immunoSEQ multiplex PCR assay. For the multiplex PCR, a mixture combining 60 forward primers for TCR Vbeta segments and 13 reverse primers for TCR Jbeta segments was used. As stored in TCRdb, this immuneACCESS dataset retains in-frame rearrangements with V and J assigned. A fraction of the clones does not appear; measured against another copy, unresolved V genes explain less than half of the discrepancy, and the remainder lacks a known reason. The table of this sample itemizes 25,000 to 35,000 clones. The ten largest account for around 4.2% of the sample. The sequencing input was PBMCs. Receptors were obtained from a woman between 35 and 50 years old in good health and CMV-seropositive.

The chain combines TRBV4-3 with TRBJ2-2; TRBD2 aligns across 12 bases. V lost 6 bases to trimming and J lost 3 bases; unmatched junction nucleotides: 5. Germline V CDR1 and CDR2: LGHNA, YSLEER. The CDR3 contains 16 residues. The CDR3 DNA follows: TGCGCCAGCAGTCTACGACTAGCGGGAGACACCGGGGAGCTGTTTTTT. Its translation is CASSLRLAGDTGELFF.

The chain combines TRBV6-1 with TRBJ2-5; D uncertain. V shed 5 bases and J shed 0 bases, with 7 bases lying between them. The CDR3 extends over 13 amino acids. Germline V gene lookup returns CDR1 MNHNS and CDR2 SASEGT. CDR3 coding DNA: TGTGCCAGCAGTACACGTTACCAAGAGACCCAGTACTTC. Its protein product is CASSTRYQETQYF.

The chain's CDR3 is CASSSGPSGTGETQYF. As DNA, the CDR3 is TGTGCCAGCAGTTCGGGGCCTAGCGGGACGGGAGAGACCCAGTACTTC. V is TRBV27 and J is TRBJ2-5, with TRBD2 identical over 9 bases. Trimming at V came to 4 bases and at J to 4 bases, leaving 10 bases not matched to a gene. Germline assignment: CDR1 MNHEY and CDR2 SMNVEV (reference sequence). The CDR3 runs 16 residues.

The rearrangement uses TRBV2 and TRBJ2-7; D unclear. The CDR3 consists of 10 residues. Trimming stripped 7 bases from V and 7 bases from J, with 8 bases between. Germline CDR1 SNHLY, CDR2 FYNNEI. CDR3 sequence: CASKLREQYF. CDR3 sequence (DNA): TGTGCCAGCAAATTGAGGGAGCAGTACTTC. The entire variable domain, with the rest obtained from reference TRBV2 and TRBJ2-7, is as follows: EPEVTQTPSHQVTQMGQEVILRCVPISNHLYFYWYRQILGQKVEFLVSFYNNEISEKSEIFDDQFSVERPDGSNFTLKIRSTKLEDSAMYFCASKLREQYFGPGTRLTVT.

CDR3 sequence: CASRGDSSYEQYF. The DNA of the CDR3 is TGTGCCAGCAGAGGGGACAGCTCCTACGAGCAGTACTTC. This rearrangement joins TRBV6-1 to TRBJ2-7; TRBD1 agrees at 7 bases. Trimming cost V 6 bases and J 0 bases; bases outside gene matches: 2. This CDR3 region has 13 residues. In germline, CDR1 is MNHNS, CDR2 SASEGT.

V gene TRBV10-3 combines with J gene TRBJ2-1; D perhaps matches TRBD2 (6 bases). V was shortened by 3 bases and J by 5 bases, with 14 bases between the two germline ends. The CDR3 covers 15 residues. Germline values: CDR1 ENHRY, CDR2 SYGVKD. The CDR3 sequence is CAISDIMGGDNEQFF. The CDR3 coding sequence is TGTGCCATCAGTGATATCATGGGAGGCGACAATGAGCAGTTCTTC.

As concerns this clone: The junction does not match germline at one end; this may be a read error. The chain employs TRBV30 and TRBJ2-7; the match to TRBD2 covers 7 bases. The V gene's germline CDR1 is GTSNPN and CDR2 SVGIG (reference sequence). The CDR3 is 15 residues long. The CDR3: CAGRGLHGRVYEQYF. The CDR3 nucleotides read TGTGCCGGGAGGGGACTCCACGGGAGAGTCTACGAGCAGTACTTC.

The chain is built from TRBV5-1 and TRBJ2-1; 8 nucleotides agree with TRBD2. Germline CDR1 SGHRS, CDR2 YFSETQ. The CDR3 is made up of 16 amino acids. Losses at the gene ends were 5 bases for V and 0 bases for J; bases not matched to a gene: 7. The CDR3 spells CASRGVAGSSYNEQFF. The DNA of the CDR3 is TGCGCCAGCAGGGGAGTAGCGGGAAGCTCCTACAATGAGCAGTTCTTC.

V usage is TRBV18 and J usage is TRBJ1-4, with TRBD1 matching over 8 bases. CDR3 length: 14 amino acids. Looked up from germline, CDR1 is KGHSH and CDR2 is LQKENI. V shed 4 bases, J shed 6 bases, and the junction held 4 bases outside the gene matches. The CDR3 region has the DNA TGTGCCAGCTCACAAACGACAGGGGATGAAAAACTGTTTTTT. Its protein is CASSQTTGDEKLFF.

The rearrangement joins TRBV7-9 to TRBJ2-1; D is unresolved. Germline V lookup: CDR1 SEHNR, CDR2 FQNEAQ (reference sequence). The CDR3 runs to 14 residues. Deletions cut 3 bases from V and 5 bases from J, with 11 bases between. CDR3 sequence reads: CASSLWFGDNEQFF. CDR3 sequence (DNA): TGTGCCAGCAGCTTGTGGTTCGGAGACAATGAGCAGTTCTTC.

The chain links TRBV19 to TRBJ2-7; D perhaps matches TRBD2 (5 bases). The CDR3 sequence is 13 residues long. Trimming took 4 bases from V and 3 from J, leaving 10 bases between them. Germline values: CDR1 LNHDA, CDR2 SQIVND (reference sequence). CDR3 nucleotide sequence: TGTGCCAGTAGTAAGAGCGGCGACTACGAGCAGTACTTC. It translates to CASSKSGDYEQYF.

The rearrangement uses TRBV9 and TRBJ2-5, with TRBD2 identical over 11 bases. This CDR3 spans 15 amino acids. Germline V gives CDR1 SGDLS, CDR2 YYNGEE. The trim removed 4 bases at V and 5 bases at J, leaving 7 bases unmatched. The CDR3 spells CASSRGPSGRETQYF. In DNA form, the CDR3 reads TGTGCCAGCAGCCGCGGGCCTAGCGGGAGGGAGACCCAGTACTTC.

The chain recombines TRBV29-1 with TRBJ2-5, with 7 nucleotides matching TRBD2. V shed 3 bases and J 5 bases; nucleotides not matched to a gene: 3. This CDR3 has 12 residues. Germline CDR1 is SQVTM and CDR2 is ANQGSEA. CDR3 nucleotide sequence: TGCAGCGTTGAGACTAGCCGGGAGACCCAGTACTTC. Encoded protein: CSVETSRETQYF.

The chain uses TRBV18 and TRBJ2-1, with 8 bases identical to TRBD2. The length of the CDR3 is 14 residues. V trimming: 3 bases; J trimming: 5 bases; junction bases outside the gene matches: 3. CDR1 is KGHSH and CDR2 is LQKENI in the germline V gene. CDR3 sequence (DNA): TGTGCCAGCTCACCCCAAGCGGGGGACAATGAGCAGTTCTTC. As protein: CASSPQAGDNEQFF.

V usage is TRBV10-3 and J usage is TRBJ2-2, with D tentatively TRBD1 (5 bases). The CDR3 spans 14 residues. The germline CDR1 and CDR2 sequences are ENHRY and SYGVKD. V lost 2 bases, J lost 3 bases, and 7 bases lay in between. CDR3 in DNA: TGTGCCATCAGTGAGGGGGCGGACACCGGGGAGCTGTTTTTT. Residues: CAISEGADTGELFF.

The genes are TRBV19 and TRBJ2-1; 8 bases align to TRBD2. Germline CDR1 and CDR2: LNHDA and SQIVND (reference sequence). The V and J ends lost 0 bases and 4 bases, in that order; junction bases with no gene match: 11. This CDR3 comprises 18 residues. Here the CDR3 DNA reads TGTGCCAGTAGTATAGATTTGATTTCGGGAGGGGGATACAATGAGCAGTTCTTC. It yields the protein CASSIDLISGGGYNEQFF.

The J gene is TRBJ2-7, the V gene TRBV29-1; TRBD1 matches 7 bases. The germline gives CDR1 SQVTM, CDR2 ANQGSEA. The CDR3 totals 12 residues. Trimming removed 7 bases from V and 2 bases from J; junction bases left unmatched: 5. The CDR3 here is CSAGDSAYEQYF. The CDR3 DNA sequence: TGCAGCGCCGGGGACAGTGCCTACGAGCAGTACTTC.

This sequence joins TRBV18 and TRBJ2-7, with 10 positions matching TRBD2. After removal of 2 bases from V and 2 bases from J, the junction contained 12 bases not matched to a gene. The V gene's germline CDR1 is KGHSH and CDR2 LQKENI. CDR3 size: 18 residues. DNA of the CDR3: TGTGCCAGCTCACCATCGGGACTAGCGTTAACTGCCGCCTACGAGCAGTACTTC. This translates into CASSPSGLALTAAYEQYF.

The rearrangement links TRBV30 to TRBJ1-4; D is uncertain. The CDR3 spans 13 residues. Germline CDR1 reads GTSNPN; CDR2 reads SVGIG (reference sequence). Trimming removed 2 bases at V and 10 bases at J, with 14 bases between. The CDR3 coding sequence is TGTGCCTGGAGTCCCAACTCTCCGGGAAAACTGTTTTTT. Translation: CAWSPNSPGKLFF.

With respect to this clone: The sample holds other DNA sequences that translate to the same CDR3. The chain couples TRBV7-3 to TRBJ2-6; D call uncertain. Germline V gene sequence: CDR1 SGHTA, CDR2 FQGTGA. This CDR3 comprises 15 residues. With 5 bases removed from V and 4 bases from J, the gap between germline ends came to 12 bases. The CDR3 DNA follows: TGTGCCAGCAGCCAACTGCACTCGGGGGCCAACGTCCTGACTTTC. Translated, it gives CASSQLHSGANVLTF.

The chain recombines TRBV7-9 with TRBJ1-1; D remains ambiguous. V lost 5 bases and J 4 bases, leaving 17 bases between the germline ends. From germline, CDR1 is SEHNR and CDR2 FQNEAQ (reference sequence). The CDR3 is 15 amino acids. The CDR3 reads CASSPREILGTEAFF. As DNA, the CDR3 is TGTGCCAGCAGCCCCCGGGAGATCTTGGGCACTGAAGCTTTCTTT.

The CDR3 here is CASSLRTGYEQYF. CDR3 DNA: TGCGCCAGCAGCCTTAGGACAGGGTACGAGCAGTACTTC. The chain joins TRBV4-1 to TRBJ2-7; the match to TRBD1 covers 8 bases. Germline CDR1 is MGHRA and CDR2 is YSYEKL. V lost 4 bases and J lost 4; bases outside the gene matches: 3. This CDR3 is built from 13 residues.